This entry describes one T cell receptor (beta chain). This entry is derived from a study of control samples from healthy donors and cancer patients. V was clipped by 6 bases and J by 6 bases; unmatched bases: 4. The CDR3 spans 15 residues. Germline lookup yields CDR1 MNHEY and CDR2 SMNVEV (reference sequence). Repertoires were generated with immunoSEQ multiplex PCR, while TCRdb's copy carries only in-frame clones and drops some. The repertoire holds under 100,000 clones, with over 90% as singletons. This chain connects TRBV27 to TRBJ2-1; TRBD2 matches at 14 bases. The origin of this receptor is a woman aged 25 to 39 in good health. The sample was blood. The CDR3 sequence is CASRQGLAGANEQFF. For the CDR3, the DNA is TGTGCCAGCAGGCAGGGACTAGCGGGGGCCAATGAGCAGTTCTTC.